The 24 T cell receptor beta chains below all came from one sample that was sequenced in a study of blood T cell repertoires in COVID-19. Assay used: immunoSEQ multiplex PCR; TCRdb lists only in-frame clones, some missing. The table lists 190,000 or so clones, about 86% of them singletons. Sequences were obtained from peripheral blood. These receptor sequences come from a woman aged 18-29 years who had recovered from COVID-19.

J is TRBJ2-3 and V is TRBV6-5; D gene unclear. Trimming stripped 4 bases from V and 0 bases from J, with 5 bases between. Germline assignment: CDR1 MNHEY and CDR2 SVGAGI. The CDR3 has 13 residues. This chain's CDR3 is CASSSPSTDTQYF. In DNA form, the CDR3 reads TGTGCCAGCAGTTCTCCTAGCACAGATACGCAGTATTTT.

This clone was counted only a few times. The rearrangement uses TRBV9 and TRBJ2-7, with a possible D match to TRBD1 (6 bases). The CDR3 loop spans 15 amino acids. Germline assignment: CDR1 SGDLS and CDR2 YYNGEE. The V and J ends lost 0 bases and 1 base respectively, with 11 bases between them. DNA for the CDR3: TGTGCCAGCAGCGTAGCTCAGGGGCAGTCCTACGAGCAGTACTTC. As protein: CASSVAQGQSYEQYF.

V is TRBV3-1 (or the pseudogene TRBV3-2) and J is TRBJ2-4, with 8 bases matching TRBD1. This CDR3 spans 11 amino acids. J lost 15 bases, V lost 1 base, and 2 bases had no gene match. Germline CDR1 and CDR2: LGHDT and YNNKEL (reference sequence). CDR3 nucleotide sequence: TGTGCCAGCAGCCAAGGGACAGGGTGGTACTTC. Translation gives CASSQGTGWYF.

The chain carries TRBV2 and TRBJ2-3; possible D gene TRBD1, 6 bases. The germline gives CDR1 SNHLY, CDR2 FYNNEI. The CDR3 is 14 residues long. Trimming stripped 4 bases from V and 0 bases from J, with 8 bases between. The DNA for the CDR3 is TGTGCCAGCAGTGCTGACAGGAGCACAGATACGCAGTATTTT. Its protein product is CASSADRSTDTQYF.

The rearrangement links TRBV7-8 to TRBJ1-6, with TRBD1 matching 7 bases. CDR1 and CDR2 (germline): SGHVS, FQNEAQ. CDR3 size: 14 residues. The V segment lost 2 bases and the J segment 6 bases; nucleotides outside the gene matches: 1. CDR3 coding DNA: TGTGCCAGCAGCTTACAGGGGGGTAATTCACCCCTCCACTTT. It encodes CASSLQGGNSPLHF.

This chain links TRBV11-1 with TRBJ2-7, with D possibly matching TRBD1 (7 bases). CDR3 length: 15 amino acids. The germline gives CDR1 SGHAT, CDR2 FQDESV (reference sequence). V lost 2 bases and J 0 bases, leaving 11 bases between the germline ends. The CDR3 loop is CASSLNRGGSYEQYF. In nucleotides, the CDR3 is TGTGCCAGCAGCTTAAACAGGGGAGGCTCCTACGAGCAGTACTTC.

The chain has TRBV7-3 and TRBJ2-3; TRBD1 agrees at 8 bases. Looked up from germline, CDR1 is SGHTA and CDR2 is FQGTGA. The CDR3 has 15 residues. V lost 4 bases, J lost 2 bases, and 5 bases stayed unmatched. The CDR3 spells CASSYGQGLTDTQYF. In DNA, the CDR3 is TGTGCCAGCAGCTACGGACAGGGTCTCACAGATACGCAGTATTTT.

The rearrangement links TRBV7-3 to TRBJ2-3, with 9 bases that match TRBD1. Trimming at V came to 4 bases and at J to 5 bases, leaving 7 bases not matched to a gene. Germline V CDR1 and CDR2: SGHTA, FQGTGA. The CDR3 totals 15 residues. CDR3 bases: TGTGCCAGCAGCTCGACAGGGGGTATCAGAGATACGCAGTATTTT. Its protein product is CASSSTGGIRDTQYF. The full variable domain, completed using reference TRBV7-3 and TRBJ2-3, is GAGVSQTPSNKVTEKGKYVELRCDPISGHTALYWYRQSLGQGPEFLIYFQGTGAADDSGLPNDRFFAVRPEGSVSTLKIQRTERGDSAVYLCASSSTGGIRDTQYFGPGTRLTVL.

The genes are TRBV7-2 and TRBJ1-1; 7 nucleotides line up with TRBD1. Germline assignment: CDR1 SGHTA and CDR2 FQGNSA. This CDR3 contains 14 residues. The V and J ends lost 1 base and 5 bases, in that order; junction bases with no gene match: 4. This CDR3 reads CASSLGTGLTEAFF. The CDR3, as DNA: TGTGCCAGCAGCTTAGGGACAGGTCTAACTGAAGCTTTCTTT.

The rearrangement joins TRBV7-2 to TRBJ2-7; TRBD2 matches 11 bases. The CDR3 is 17 amino acids. V shed 5 bases, J shed 4 bases, and the junction held 13 bases outside the gene matches. Germline V CDR1 and CDR2: SGHTA, FQGNSA. The CDR3: CASSPRPTSGRFYEQYV. The CDR3, as DNA: TGTGCCAGCAGCCCCCGACCTACTAGCGGGAGATTTTACGAGCAGTACGTC.

V and J are TRBV19 and TRBJ2-2, with D possibly being TRBD1 (6 bases). The germline V and J ends were trimmed by 4 bases and 1 base, with 10 bases remaining between them. CDR1 and CDR2 from the germline V gene are LNHDA and SQIVND (reference sequence). There are 15 residues in the CDR3. DNA for the CDR3: TGTGCCAGTAGTAGGACGGGACAGAACACCGGGGAGCTGTTTTTT. Translating it yields CASSRTGQNTGELFF.

The J gene is TRBJ2-1, the V gene TRBV7-8, with TRBD2 identical over 8 bases. Per the germline V gene, CDR1 is SGHVS and CDR2 is FQNEAQ. With 4 bases clipped from V and 0 bases from J, the junction kept 2 bases outside the gene matches. The CDR3 totals 15 residues. The CDR3 sequence is CASSSSGPSYNEQFF. The CDR3 coding sequence is TGTGCCAGCAGCTCTAGCGGGCCCTCCTACAATGAGCAGTTCTTC.

This sequence joins TRBV5-1 and TRBJ1-2; a possible D gene is TRBD1 (5 bases). The ends were cut back, 1 base at V and 6 bases at J, with 13 bases in the middle. The CDR3 runs 14 residues. Germline loops: CDR1 SGHRS, CDR2 YFSETQ. The CDR3 DNA follows: TGCGCCAGCAGCTTGATGCAGGGCTTGGATGGCTACACCTTC. Protein sequence: CASSLMQGLDGYTF.

The rearrangement links TRBV7-2 to TRBJ1-4; TRBD1 matches at 9 bases. The J segment lost 6 bases and the V segment lost 6 bases, leaving 8 bases of the junction unmatched. Germline-derived CDR1 and CDR2 are SGHTA and FQGNSA. The CDR3 consists of 15 residues. CDR3 DNA sequence: TGTGCCAGCAGGGGCTTTAGGGACAGGGATGAAAAACTGTTTTTT. Protein product: CASRGFRDRDEKLFF.

The rearrangement joins TRBV6-2 or TRBV6-3 to TRBJ1-2; tentative D call: TRBD1 (6 bases). V shed 2 bases and J shed 4 bases, with 14 bases lying between them. The CDR3 loop spans 15 amino acids. Per the germline V gene, CDR1 is MNHEY and CDR2 is SVGEGT. The CDR3: CASSYPDGQLYGYTF. CDR3 nucleotide sequence: TGTGCCAGCAGTTACCCTGATGGACAGCTCTATGGCTACACCTTC.

The chain uses TRBV6-5 and TRBJ2-7; a weak D match, TRBD1 (6 bases). Trimming took 5 bases from V and 4 from J, leaving 18 bases between them. Germline loops: CDR1 MNHEY, CDR2 SVGAGI. CDR3 length: 15 amino acids. CDR3 amino acids: CASSTLQGFPYEQYF. The CDR3 bases are TGTGCCAGCAGTACCCTACAGGGTTTTCCGTACGAGCAGTACTTC.

J is TRBJ1-5 and V is TRBV6-2 or TRBV6-3; 8 bases align to TRBD1. The ends lost 2 bases at V and 0 bases at J; junction bases unmatched: 9. The CDR3 sequence is 18 residues long. The V gene's germline CDR1 is MNHEY and CDR2 SVGEGT. In nucleotides, the CDR3 is TGTGCCAGCAGTTACAAACAGGGGGAGGGCTATAGCAATCAGCCCCAGCATTTT. It translates to CASSYKQGEGYSNQPQHF.

The V and J genes are TRBV19 and TRBJ2-1; D not certain. V lost 2 bases and J lost 3, with 8 bases in between. The CDR3 runs to 14 residues. The germline V gene encodes CDR1 LNHDA and CDR2 SQIVND (reference sequence). The CDR3 DNA sequence: TGTGCCAGTAGTATAACCCAGCGCTACAATGAGCAGTTCTTC. Translation gives CASSITQRYNEQFF. The variable domain in full, completed from reference TRBV19 and TRBJ2-1, reads DGGITQSPKYLFRKEGQNVTLSCEQNLNHDAMYWYRQDPGQGLRLIYYSQIVNDFQKGDIAEGYSVSREKKESFPLTVTSAQKNPTAFYLCASSITQRYNEQFFGPGTRLTVL.

Here the CDR3 reads CASSQDLYGVTGELFF. For the CDR3, the DNA is TGCGCCAGCAGCCAAGATCTATACGGGGTCACCGGGGAGCTGTTTTTT. V usage is TRBV4-1 and J usage is TRBJ2-2, with D maybe TRBD2 (5 bases). This CDR3 has 16 residues. Looked up from germline, CDR1 is MGHRA and CDR2 is YSYEKL. The V end was cut by 0 bases, the J end by 4 bases, with 12 bases between.

This CDR3 is CASREFANGNSPLHF. The CDR3 DNA sequence: TGTGCCAGCAGGGAGTTCGCGAACGGTAATTCACCCCTCCACTTT. V is TRBV28 and J is TRBJ1-6; unclear D gene. Trimming shortened V by 6 bases and J by 6 bases, and 15 bases separated the two germline ends. CDR3 length equals 15 residues. Germline loops: CDR1 MDHEN, CDR2 SYDVKM.

J is TRBJ1-2 and V is TRBV5-5; possible D gene TRBD1, 6 bases. From germline, CDR1 is SGHKS and CDR2 YYEKEE (reference sequence). The length of the CDR3 is 15 residues. V was pared by 0 bases and J by 5 bases, with 14 bases between. The CDR3 here is CASSLVGGRSYGYTF. The DNA of the CDR3 is TGTGCCAGCAGCTTGGTGGGGGGGCGAAGTTATGGCTACACCTTC.

This clone showed up just a few times. The chain links TRBV7-9 to TRBJ1-2, with D unresolved. Germline V gene data show CDR1 as SEHNR and CDR2 as FQNEAQ (reference sequence). V dropped 5 bases and J dropped 4 bases, with 17 bases sitting between them. This CDR3 has 15 amino acids. CDR3 amino acids: CASSPGGISSYGYTF. Here the CDR3 DNA reads TGTGCCAGCAGCCCAGGAGGGATTTCGTCCTATGGCTACACCTTC. Looking up the rest from reference TRBV7-9 and TRBJ1-2 gives the full variable domain: DTGVSQNPRHKITKRGQNVTFRCDPISEHNRLYWYRQTLGQGPEFLTYFQNEAQLEKSRLLSDRFSAERPKGSFSTLEIQRTEQGDSAMYLCASSPGGISSYGYTFGSGTRLTVV.

The chain combines TRBV30 with TRBJ1-3; a weak D match, TRBD1 (5 bases). CDR1 and CDR2 (germline): GTSNPN, SVGIG (reference sequence). V was pared by 0 bases and J by 4 bases, with 22 bases between. The CDR3 runs to 18 residues. CDR3 amino acids: CAWSVSRTPLLGGNTIYF. In DNA form, the CDR3 reads TGTGCCTGGAGTGTGAGCAGGACACCCCTCTTAGGAGGAAACACCATATATTTT. Drawing the rest from reference TRBV30 and TRBJ1-3, the complete variable domain is SQTIHQWPATLVQPVGSPLSLECTVEGTSNPNLYWYRQAAGRGLQLLFYSVGIGQISSEVPQNLSASRPQDRQFILSSKKLLLSDSGFYLCAWSVSRTPLLGGNTIYFGEGSWLTVV.

The V call is TRBV6-5, the J call TRBJ1-2; D remains ambiguous. Germline CDR1 and CDR2: MNHEY and SVGAGI. This CDR3 is 13 amino acids long. V was pared by 10 bases and J by 4 bases, with 16 bases between. CDR3 residues: CATKRELIYGYTF. The DNA for the CDR3 is TGTGCCACCAAGCGGGAGCTCATCTATGGCTACACCTTC.